This T cell receptor (beta chain) originates from a study of blood T cell repertoires in COVID-19. Under the authors' procedure: Counts of nucleated cells, estimated from reference gene primer amplification, were obtained. Libraries were prepared by immunoSEQ multiplex PCR; TCRdb keeps only in-frame clonotypes and omits some of them. V and J calls and clone size are those listed in that table; D and trimming were worked out from the DNA. The sample shows roughly 260,000 clones, roughly 86% of them seen only once. V dropped 5 bases and J dropped 3; count of bases not matched to a gene: 9. This CDR3 comprises 15 residues. From germline, CDR1 is SEHNR and CDR2 FQNEAQ (reference sequence).

Material for sequencing was PBMCs or T cells enriched from blood (not recorded which). The chain employs TRBV7-9 and TRBJ2-7, with TRBD2 matching over 8 bases. This receptor was identified in a woman under 30 who had recovered from COVID-19. In DNA, the CDR3 is TGTGCCAGCAGCCCCCACGGGACTAGGATCTACGAGCAGTACTTC. Its protein product is CASSPHGTRIYEQYF.